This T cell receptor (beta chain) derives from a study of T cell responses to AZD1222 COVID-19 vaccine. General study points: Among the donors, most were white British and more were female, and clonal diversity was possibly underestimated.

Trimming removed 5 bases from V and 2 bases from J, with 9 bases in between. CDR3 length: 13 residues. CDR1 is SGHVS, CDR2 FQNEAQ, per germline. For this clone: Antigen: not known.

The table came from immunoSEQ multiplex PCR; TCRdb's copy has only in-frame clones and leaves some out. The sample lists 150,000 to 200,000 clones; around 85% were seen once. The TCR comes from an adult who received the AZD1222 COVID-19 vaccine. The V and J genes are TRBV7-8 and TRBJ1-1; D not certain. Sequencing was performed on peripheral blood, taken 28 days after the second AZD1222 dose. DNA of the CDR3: TGTGCCAGCAGCCCAGCGGGTAACACTGAAGCTTTCTTT. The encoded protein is CASSPAGNTEAFF.